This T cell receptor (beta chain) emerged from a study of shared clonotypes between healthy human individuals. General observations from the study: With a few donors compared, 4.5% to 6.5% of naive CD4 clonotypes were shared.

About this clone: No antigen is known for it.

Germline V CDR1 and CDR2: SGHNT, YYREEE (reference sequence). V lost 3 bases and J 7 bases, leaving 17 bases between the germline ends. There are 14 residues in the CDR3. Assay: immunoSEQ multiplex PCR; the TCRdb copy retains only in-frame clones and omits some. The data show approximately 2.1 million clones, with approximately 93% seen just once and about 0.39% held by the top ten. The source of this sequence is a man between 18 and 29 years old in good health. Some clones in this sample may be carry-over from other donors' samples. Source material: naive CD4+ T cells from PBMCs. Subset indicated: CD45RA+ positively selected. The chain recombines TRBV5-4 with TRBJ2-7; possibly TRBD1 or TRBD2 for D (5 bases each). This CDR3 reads CASSSYRDPGEQYF. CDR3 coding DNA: TGTGCCAGCAGCTCCTACCGGGACCCGGGGGAGCAGTACTTC.